These 14 T cell receptor beta chains were all obtained from the same sample, sequenced in a study of beta chain features in type 1 diabetes. Findings and limits, study-wide: The study found moderately but significantly shorter TCRB CDR3s in all four CD4+ subsets of Type 1 diabetes patients.

Their antigen targets remain unknown. Expressed TCRB transcripts were sequenced, since all the RNA that had been isolated was reverse transcribed. Assay: immunoSEQ multiplex PCR; the TCRdb copy retains only in-frame clones and omits some. Of 300,000 to 350,000 clones in the sample, 13% were seen once. Material: naive CD4+ T cells from blood. The receptors stem from a woman aged 18-29 years with type 1 diabetes.

V and J are TRBV19 and TRBJ1-2, with TRBD1 as a possible D gene (5 bases). The CDR3 is made up of 15 amino acids. CDR1 LNHDA and CDR2 SQIVND come from the germline V gene (reference sequence). V gave up 4 bases and J gave up 5 bases, with 17 bases separating them. The CDR3 DNA sequence: TGTGCCAGTAGTACGCCGACAGCCGGGGGATATGGCTACACCTTC. It yields the protein CASSTPTAGGYGYTF.

V and J are TRBV29-1 and TRBJ2-7; 8 bases line up with TRBD1. The germline V gene encodes CDR1 SQVTM and CDR2 ANQGSEA. CDR3 length: 14 amino acids. V shed 4 bases and J 3 bases; nucleotides not matched to a gene: 8. DNA for the CDR3: TGCAGCGTTGTGGGGTGGACAGGGATCTACGAGCAGTACTTC. Protein sequence: CSVVGWTGIYEQYF.

About this clone itself: The same CDR3 is also encoded by other DNA sequences in this sample. CDR3 loop: CASSPGGLNTEAFF. The CDR3 DNA follows: TGTGCCAGCTCACCCGGCGGCTTGAACACTGAAGCTTTCTTT. The chain employs TRBV18 and TRBJ1-1; D uncertain. V was trimmed by 3 bases and J by 0 bases, leaving 8 bases between them. CDR1 KGHSH and CDR2 LQKENI come from the germline V gene. CDR3 length: 14 residues.

The sample holds a few counts of this clone. The chain is built from TRBV20-1 and TRBJ1-2; D might be TRBD1 (5 bases). Trimming took 8 bases from V and 6 from J, leaving 10 bases between them. The V gene's germline CDR1 is DFQATT and CDR2 SNEGSKA (reference sequence). CDR3 length: 10 residues. Here the CDR3 reads CSWGDDGYTF. Written as DNA, the CDR3 is TGCAGTTGGGGGGACGATGGCTACACCTTC.

The chain carries TRBV30 and TRBJ1-1, with D perhaps TRBD1 (5 bases). CDR1 is GTSNPN, CDR2 SVGIG, per germline (reference sequence). The CDR3 length is 12 residues. Trimming cost V 5 bases and J 9 bases, with 16 bases left between them. The CDR3 loop is CAWGTHPGKAFF. The CDR3 DNA is TGTGCCTGGGGGACTCACCCGGGAAAAGCTTTCTTT.

The table lists this clone with a few counts. The chain uses TRBV7-2 and TRBJ2-7; maybe TRBD2 (5 bases). This CDR3 is 15 amino acids long. V was cut by 1 base and J by 4 bases, with 14 bases left in between. CDR1 is SGHTA and CDR2 is FQGNSA in the germline V gene. The CDR3 loop reads CASSLGPTRRYEQYF. CDR3 in DNA: TGTGCCAGCAGCTTAGGACCAACAAGGAGGTACGAGCAGTACTTC. The full variable domain, with the rest looked up from reference TRBV7-2 and TRBJ2-7, is GAGVSQSPSNKVTEKGKDVELRCDPISGHTALYWYRQSLGQGLEFLIYFQGNSAPDKSGLPSDRFSAERTGGSVSTLTIQRTQQEDSAVYLCASSLGPTRRYEQYFGPGTRLTVT.

The V and J genes are TRBV29-1 and TRBJ2-5; 9 bases fit TRBD2. The CDR3 is 13 residues long. J lost 1 base, V lost 3 bases, and 0 bases had no gene match. Germline V CDR1 and CDR2: SQVTM, ANQGSEA. CDR3 sequence: CSVEGLAQETQYF. The DNA of the CDR3 is TGCAGCGTTGAGGGACTAGCCCAAGAGACCCAGTACTTC. The full variable domain, its missing parts supplied by reference TRBV29-1 and TRBJ2-5, is SAVISQKPSRDICQRGTSLTIQCQVDSQVTMMFWYRQQPGQSLTLIATANQGSEATYESGFVIDKFPISRPNLTFSTLTVSNMSPEDSSIYLCSVEGLAQETQYFGPGTRLLVL.

The chain uses TRBV6-5 and TRBJ2-7, with TRBD1 identical over 8 bases. Germline V gene sequence: CDR1 MNHEY, CDR2 SVGAGI. CDR3 length: 12 residues. V shed 5 bases, J shed 4 bases, and the junction held 1 base outside the gene matches. CDR3 DNA: TGTGCCAGCAGTGGACAGGGATACGAGCAGTACGTC. Translated, it gives CASSGQGYEQYV.

This chain connects TRBV14 to TRBJ2-2, with 9 nucleotides matching TRBD2. Unmatched junction bases numbered 4, after V lost 1 base and J lost 4 bases. This CDR3 contains 16 residues. Germline V gene data show CDR1 as SGHDN and CDR2 as FVKESK. This CDR3 is CASSQAVAGVTGELFF. The DNA of the CDR3 is TGTGCCAGCAGCCAAGCGGTAGCGGGAGTCACCGGGGAGCTGTTTTTT.

This clone has more than one count but fewer than ten. The chain uses TRBV6-6 and TRBJ1-1; possible D gene TRBD1, 5 bases. Germline CDR1 is MNHNY and CDR2 is SVGAGI (reference sequence). V lost 7 bases and J 4 bases, leaving 16 bases between the germline ends. This CDR3 has 14 residues. The CDR3: CASKPGGAGTEAFF. The DNA of the CDR3 is TGTGCCAGCAAACCGGGAGGGGCGGGCACTGAAGCTTTCTTT.

This chain links TRBV4-2 with TRBJ2-7, with 10 bases matching TRBD2. J lost 5 bases, V lost 3 bases, and 7 bases had no gene match. The germline gives CDR1 LGHNA, CDR2 YNFKEQ. The CDR3 totals 15 residues. The CDR3 spells CASSHYTSGNDEQYF. CDR3 nucleotides: TGTGCCAGCAGCCACTACACTAGCGGGAATGACGAGCAGTACTTC.

This clone was seen a handful of times. The chain uses TRBV19 and TRBJ2-2, with D unresolved. Per the germline V gene, CDR1 is LNHDA and CDR2 is SQIVND (reference sequence). The CDR3 is 14 residues long. V was clipped by 4 bases and J by 5 bases, with 11 bases between them. CDR3 residues: CASSTPLPTGELFF. In DNA, the CDR3 is TGTGCCAGTAGTACCCCTCTCCCTACCGGGGAGCTGTTTTTT. The variable domain in full, completed from reference TRBV19 and TRBJ2-2, reads DGGITQSPKYLFRKEGQNVTLSCEQNLNHDAMYWYRQDPGQGLRLIYYSQIVNDFQKGDIAEGYSVSREKKESFPLTVTSAQKNPTAFYLCASSTPLPTGELFFGEGSRLTVL.

The rearrangement links TRBV5-1 to TRBJ1-5; TRBD1 aligns across 7 bases. J gave up 6 bases and V 4 bases, and 10 bases lay outside the gene matches. Per germline, CDR1 SGHRS and CDR2 YFSETQ. This CDR3 contains 15 residues. The CDR3 nucleotides are TGCGCCAGCAGCCTCACTACAGGGGTCGGTCAGCCCCAGCATTTT. Amino acids: CASSLTTGVGQPQHF.

The V and J genes are TRBV4-1 and TRBJ1-1, with a tentative D call TRBD1 (6 bases). Per germline, CDR1 MGHRA and CDR2 YSYEKL. Trimming removed 2 bases from V and 1 base from J, with 11 bases in between. The CDR3 covers 15 residues. The CDR3 here is CASSQSDRGNTEAFF. The CDR3 bases are TGCGCCAGCAGCCAATCGGACAGAGGGAACACTGAAGCTTTCTTT.